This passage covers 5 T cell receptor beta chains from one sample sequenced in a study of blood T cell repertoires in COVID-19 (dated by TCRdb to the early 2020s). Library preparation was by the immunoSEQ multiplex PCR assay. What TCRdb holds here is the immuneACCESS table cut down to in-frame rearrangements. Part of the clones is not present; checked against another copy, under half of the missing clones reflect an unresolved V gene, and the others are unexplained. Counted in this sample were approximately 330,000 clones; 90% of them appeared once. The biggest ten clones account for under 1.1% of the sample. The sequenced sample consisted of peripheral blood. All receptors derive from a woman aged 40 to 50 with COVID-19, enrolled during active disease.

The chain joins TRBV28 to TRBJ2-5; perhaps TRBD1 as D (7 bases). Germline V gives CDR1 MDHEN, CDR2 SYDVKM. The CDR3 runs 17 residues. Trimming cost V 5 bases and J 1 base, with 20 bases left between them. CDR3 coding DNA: TGTGCCAGCAGTCCCGTGTTCGGCAGGGGGGTCCAAGAGACCCAGTACTTC. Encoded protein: CASSPVFGRGVQETQYF.

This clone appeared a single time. The DNA of the CDR3 is TGTGCCAGTAGTATCGACAGGGTGGGTGAAAAACTGTTTTTT. Its translation: CASSIDRVGEKLFF. The V call is TRBV19, the J call TRBJ1-4; 7 nucleotides agree with TRBD1. Germline values: CDR1 LNHDA, CDR2 SQIVND (reference sequence). CDR3 length equals 14 residues. V lost 3 bases to trimming and J lost 7 bases; unmatched junction nucleotides: 5.

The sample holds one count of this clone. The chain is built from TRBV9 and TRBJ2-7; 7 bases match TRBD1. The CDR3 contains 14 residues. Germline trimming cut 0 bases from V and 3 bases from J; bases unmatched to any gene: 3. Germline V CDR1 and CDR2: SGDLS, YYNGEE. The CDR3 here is CASSVGAGGYEQYF. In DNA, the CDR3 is TGTGCCAGCAGCGTAGGTGCAGGGGGCTACGAGCAGTACTTC.

CDR3 in amino acids: CASSWARGGSQVYEQYF. As DNA, the CDR3 is TGTGCCAGCAGCTGGGCCAGGGGCGGGAGTCAGGTCTACGAGCAGTACTTC. V gene TRBV7-2 combines with J gene TRBJ2-7; D perhaps matches TRBD2 (7 bases). Trimming removed 4 bases at V and 3 bases at J, with 22 bases between. The CDR3 totals 17 residues. CDR1 is SGHTA, CDR2 FQGNSA, per germline.

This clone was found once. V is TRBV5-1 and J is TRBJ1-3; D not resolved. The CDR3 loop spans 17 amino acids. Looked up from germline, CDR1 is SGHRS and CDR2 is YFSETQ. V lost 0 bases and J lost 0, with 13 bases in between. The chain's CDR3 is CASSLGSGPNSGNTIYF. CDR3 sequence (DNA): TGCGCCAGCAGCTTGGGCAGCGGGCCTAACTCTGGAAACACCATATATTTT. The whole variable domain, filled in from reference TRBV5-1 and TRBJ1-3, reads KAGVTQTPRYLIKTRGQQVTLSCSPISGHRSVSWYQQTPGQGLQFLFEYFSETQRNKGNFPGRFSGRQFSNSRSEMNVSTLELGDSALYLCASSLGSGPNSGNTIYFGEGSWLTVV.